The subject of this entry is one TCR beta chain. This specimen comes from a study of T cell responses to AZD1222 COVID-19 vaccine. Libraries were prepared by immunoSEQ multiplex PCR; TCRdb keeps only in-frame clonotypes and omits some of them. The repertoire holds around 170,000 clones, with about 90% as singletons. Sequences were derived from peripheral blood, sampled 28 days after the second AZD1222 dose. The TCR comes from an adult who received the AZD1222 COVID-19 vaccine.

The CDR3 spells CASSVAGTYEQYF. The CDR3 nucleotides are TGTGCCAGCAGCGTTGCAGGTACCTACGAGCAGTACTTC. V and J are TRBV13 and TRBJ2-7; no reliable D call. The V gene lost 5 bases and the J gene lost 2 bases, with 10 bases spanning the gap. The V gene's germline CDR1 is PRHDT and CDR2 FYEKMQ (reference sequence). The CDR3 consists of 13 residues. The full variable domain, rest sourced from reference TRBV13 and TRBJ2-7, is AAGVIQSPRHLIKEKRETATLKCYPIPRHDTVYWYQQGPGQDPQFLISFYEKMQSDKGSIPDRFSAQQFSDYHSELNMSSLELGDSALYFCASSVAGTYEQYFGPGTRLTVT.